This entry lists 14 T cell receptor beta chains sequenced from one sample in a study of CD8 T cells in ankylosing spondylitis. MiXCR, applied by TCRdb to the 5' RACE reads, yields one record per CDR3 protein. The sample yields roughly 40,000 distinct CDR3 sequences, about 11% seen once. Sequencing used blood, either unsorted or a sorted T cell fraction (not recorded which). The receptors were gathered from a male donor with ankylosing spondylitis or in good health (not recorded which).

This clonotype was seen repeatedly, ten times or more. The chain combines TRBV12-3 or TRBV12-4 with TRBJ2-1; tentatively, D is TRBD1 or TRBD2 (7 bases each). V lost 5 bases and J 8 bases, leaving 19 bases between the germline ends. The CDR3 consists of 15 residues. The CDR3 protein is CASSGTSEGAYEQFF. As DNA, the CDR3 is TGTGCCAGCAGTGGTACTAGCGAGGGGGCCTATGAGCAGTTCTTC.

This clonotype was observed many times. This chain links TRBV15 with TRBJ1-4; D is ambiguous. Germline CDR1 reads LNHNV; CDR2 reads YYDKDF (reference sequence). The CDR3 has 15 residues. Trimming took 0 bases from V and 5 from J, leaving 10 bases between them. The CDR3 DNA sequence: TGTGCCACCAGCAGAGATCTGGGGAGGAATGAAAAACTGTTTTTT. Its protein product is CATSRDLGRNEKLFF.

There are many counts of this clonotype. The chain combines TRBV27 with TRBJ1-1; TRBD1 aligns across 8 bases. V gave up 0 bases and J gave up 11 bases; unmatched junction bases: 5. This CDR3 region has 13 residues. Per the germline V gene, CDR1 is MNHEY and CDR2 is SMNVEV (reference sequence). Here the CDR3 reads CASSLSRTGRAFF. The CDR3 DNA is TGTGCCAGCAGTTTATCCCGGACAGGGAGGGCTTTCTTT.

There are many counts of this clonotype. This chain connects TRBV6-1 to TRBJ1-5; 8 positions match TRBD1. Germline V gene lookup returns CDR1 MNHNS and CDR2 SASEGT. V gave up 5 bases and J gave up 4 bases; unmatched junction bases: 4. This CDR3 comprises 14 residues. The chain's CDR3 is CASSRTGRNQPQHF. Written as DNA, the CDR3 is TGTGCCAGCAGTCGGACAGGGAGGAATCAGCCCCAGCATTTT.

This clonotype was counted ten times or more. This chain joins TRBV12-3 or TRBV12-4 and TRBJ1-5; D not certain. V was pared by 1 base and J by 5 bases, with 9 bases between. This CDR3 contains 14 residues. CDR3 region: CASSLGNRDQPQHF. The DNA for the CDR3 is TGTGCCAGCAGTTTAGGGAATCGGGATCAGCCCCAGCATTTT.

This clonotype was recorded many times. The genes are TRBV29-1 and TRBJ1-2; weak D call: TRBD1 (5 bases). Germline V gene data show CDR1 as SQVTM and CDR2 as ANQGSEA. The V and J ends lost 5 bases and 6 bases respectively, with 16 bases between them. The CDR3 covers 13 residues. The CDR3 sequence: CSVNSRVVDGYTF. In DNA, the CDR3 is TGCAGCGTTAACTCCAGGGTAGTGGATGGCTACACCTTC.

This clonotype was recorded at least ten times. The chain has TRBV2 and TRBJ2-3; no reliable D call. With 7 bases removed from V and 0 bases from J, the gap between germline ends came to 8 bases. This CDR3 spans 13 amino acids. The germline V gene has CDR1 SNHLY and CDR2 FYNNEI. The CDR3 spells CASKADSTDTQYF. The CDR3 DNA reads as TGTGCCAGCAAAGCAGATAGCACAGATACGCAGTATTTT.

Many counts were recorded for this clonotype. The rearrangement joins TRBV5-1 to TRBJ1-1; D is undetermined. In germline, CDR1 is SGHRS, CDR2 YFSETQ. Trimming pared 4 bases from V and 4 bases from J, leaving 17 bases between. CDR3 size: 15 residues. CDR3 sequence: CASSPGRRGLTEAFF. The CDR3 nucleotides read TGCGCCAGCAGCCCGGGAAGAAGAGGGCTCACTGAAGCTTTCTTT.

This clonotype appeared a few times. V usage is TRBV5-1 and J usage is TRBJ2-7; either TRBD1 or TRBD2 may fit D (5 bases each). The length of the CDR3 is 14 residues. V gave up 4 bases and J gave up 3 bases, with 14 bases separating them. Germline CDR1 is SGHRS and CDR2 is YFSETQ. The chain's CDR3 is CASSGSGTNYEQYF. CDR3 nucleotide sequence: TGCGCCAGCAGCGGGTCCGGGACGAACTACGAGCAGTACTTC.

In its sample, this clonotype was seen many times. The chain employs TRBV3-1 and TRBJ1-1; D remains unclear. This CDR3 has 12 residues. CDR1 and CDR2 from the germline V gene are LGHDT and YNNKEL (reference sequence). V was shortened by 4 bases and J by 11 bases, with 14 bases between the two germline ends. The CDR3 region is CASSPDLGPAFF. The DNA for the CDR3 is TGTGCCAGCAGCCCCGACCTCGGGCCTGCTTTCTTT.

This clonotype has a count of ten or more. This chain links TRBV28 with TRBJ2-2, with TRBD1 matching over 7 bases. The CDR3 runs 15 residues. V was clipped by 5 bases and J by 3 bases; unmatched bases: 6. From germline, CDR1 is MDHEN and CDR2 SYDVKM. The CDR3 spells CASSDDRVDTGELFF. The CDR3 bases are TGTGCCAGCAGTGATGACAGGGTTGACACCGGGGAGCTGTTTTTT.

The sample holds many counts of this clonotype. V is TRBV24-1 and J is TRBJ2-2, with TRBD1 matching over 10 bases. The CDR3 has 13 residues. With 9 bases clipped from V and 5 bases from J, the junction kept 2 bases outside the gene matches. Germline V gene data show CDR1 as KGHDR and CDR2 as SFDVKD. CDR3 in DNA: TGTGCCACCGGACAGGGGGGTACCGGGGAGCTGTTTTTT. Translated, it gives CATGQGGTGELFF.

In its sample, this clonotype was seen many times. DNA of the CDR3: TGTGCCAGCAGCCTCCGTCTAGGGGCTACCGGGGAGCTGTTTTTT. Its translation: CASSLRLGATGELFF. The chain joins TRBV11-2 to TRBJ2-2; possibly TRBD1 for D (5 bases). V was clipped by 5 bases and J by 5 bases, with 15 bases between them. Germline V lookup: CDR1 SGHAT, CDR2 FQNNGV. This CDR3 is 15 amino acids long.

This clonotype appeared many times. The chain employs TRBV6-1 and TRBJ1-2, with a possible D match to TRBD1 (5 bases). From germline, CDR1 is MNHNS and CDR2 SASEGT. V dropped 6 bases and J dropped 5 bases, with 19 bases sitting between them. The CDR3 consists of 15 residues. The CDR3 spells CASSPPPGLLYGYTF. Written as DNA, the CDR3 is TGTGCCAGCAGCCCCCCACCGGGGCTCCTTTATGGCTACACCTTC.